This TCR beta chain was identified in a study of T cell responses to AZD1222 COVID-19 vaccine. General study results and limits: Repertoire samples came only from after the peak T cell response. Possibly, clonal diversity was underestimated; donors were largely white British and included more females. Baseline serology detected seropositivity in only 6 or 7 AZD1222 recipients. CD4 TCRs linked to vaccination spanned spike, dominating at 160-218 and 743-854.

V dropped 0 bases and J dropped 5 bases, with 15 bases sitting between them. Germline-derived CDR1 and CDR2 are SGHNT and YYREEE (reference sequence). CDR3 length equals 15 residues. This clone occurred a few times. The antigen is not known. Assay used: immunoSEQ multiplex PCR; TCRdb lists only in-frame clones, some missing. The sample lists about 110,000 clones; roughly 88% were seen once. The chain uses TRBV5-4 and TRBJ2-7; no reliable D call. Sequenced material: peripheral blood, taken on day 0 of AZD1222 vaccination. The source is an adult in good health. The DNA of the CDR3 is TGTGCCAGCAGCTTGGGCCCGCGGCAGGTGAACGAGCAGTACTTC. Protein: CASSLGPRQVNEQYF.